This T cell receptor beta chain appears in the sequencing data of a study of tumor and adjacent non-tumor tissue in lung cancer. Study-level background: The patients, around 11 men and several women, were roughly 31 to 80 with stage I to III disease.

A note on this clonotype: A junction end diverges from the germline sequence, so it may reflect a read error.

Germline V gives CDR1 SGHNT, CDR2 YENEEA. CDR3 length: 13 residues. This sample's RNA came from whole unsorted tissue. A modified ARM-PCR protocol with three rounds of nested PCR amplified TCRbeta. MiXCR, run by TCRdb on the multiplex PCR reads, gives a single entry per CDR3 protein. The repertoire holds under 100,000 distinct CDR3 sequences, less than 75% seen once, with 10% to 15% in the top ten. The chain has TRBV11-3 and TRBJ2-3; either TRBD1 or TRBD2 may fit D (5 bases each). The sample was lung tumor tissue. The TCR comes from a woman in her 70s with non-small cell lung cancer. The CDR3 protein is CANSLAMGDTQYF. The DNA of the CDR3 is TGTGCCAACAGCTTAGCAATGGGGGATACGCAGTACTTT.